Below, one T cell receptor beta chain is given with its context. The target antigen is unknown. The data were obtained in a study of graft-versus-host responses after intestinal transplantation. Method: immunoSEQ multiplex PCR; TCRdb's copy keeps in-frame clones and lacks some. In the table there are about 85,000 clones, around 90% of which are singletons. With V trimmed by 2 bases and J by 4 bases, 5 bases remained unmatched. This CDR3 spans 15 amino acids. Germline V lookup: CDR1 MNHEY, CDR2 SMNVEV (reference sequence). J is TRBJ1-3 and V is TRBV27, with TRBD1 matching 7 bases. The sequencing here drew on unstimulated CD8+ T cells sorted from spleen or lymph node cells, taken before transplant. This receptor was identified in a human donor who was the organ donor for an intestinal transplant. The chain's CDR3 is CASSLRQGSGNTIYF. CDR3 bases: TGTGCCAGCAGTTTACGACAGGGTTCGGGAAACACCATATATTTT.